The 2 T cell receptor beta chains reported below all come from one sample, sequenced in a study of cytomegalovirus exposure and HLA in healthy donors (dated by TCRdb to the late 2010s). Preparation of the library involved the immunoSEQ multiplex PCR assay. The multiplex PCR relied on a mix of 60 forward primers for TCR Vbeta segments and 13 reverse primers for TCR Jbeta segments. TCRdb provides this immuneACCESS table in a form limited to in-frame rearrangements. Some clones are lacking; in checked studies, under half of them reflect an unresolved V gene, and why the rest are absent is not known. Here the sample has under 200,000 clones; over 75% occur a single time. 1% of the sample is in the top ten clones. The sample consisted of PBMCs. The receptor set was obtained from a woman aged 45-65 years in good health and CMV-seropositive.

The chain couples TRBV7-9 to TRBJ1-3, with D unresolved. This CDR3 spans 14 amino acids. Germline V CDR1 and CDR2: SEHNR, FQNEAQ (reference sequence). V dropped 7 bases and J dropped 1 base, with 11 bases sitting between them. The CDR3 region is CASTEGTSGNTIYF. For the CDR3, the DNA is TGTGCCAGCACGGAGGGTACTTCTGGAAACACCATATATTTT. Looking up the rest from reference TRBV7-9 and TRBJ1-3 gives the full variable domain: DTGVSQNPRHKITKRGQNVTFRCDPISEHNRLYWYRQTLGQGPEFLTYFQNEAQLEKSRLLSDRFSAERPKGSFSTLEIQRTEQGDSAMYLCASTEGTSGNTIYFGEGSWLTVV.

The CDR3: CATSRLQGGYQRAPQHF. For the CDR3, the DNA is TGTGCCACCAGCAGATTACAGGGGGGATATCAAAGGGCGCCCCAGCATTTT. This chain joins TRBV15 and TRBJ1-5; 8 nucleotides align to TRBD1. This CDR3 is 17 amino acids long. Germline trimming cut 2 bases from V and 9 bases from J; bases unmatched to any gene: 15. The germline gives CDR1 LNHNV, CDR2 YYDKDF (reference sequence).